This TCR beta chain comes out of a study of T-cell reconstitution after alpha-beta-depleted transplantation in children. This clonotype appeared many times. V dropped 7 bases and J dropped 5 bases, with 5 bases sitting between them. The CDR3 totals 10 residues. Looked up from germline, CDR1 is DFQATT and CDR2 is SNEGSKA (reference sequence). Unique molecular identifiers were incorporated when the TCRbeta library was constructed. TCRdb re-derived calls from the PCR reads in MiXCR, one entry per CDR3 protein. The table shows roughly 180,000 distinct CDR3 sequences, with about 14% occurring only once. This TCR came from a human donor who donated a stem cell graft to a child with acute lymphoblastic leukemia. The chain combines TRBV20-1 with TRBJ1-4; no clear D gene. The material was PBMCs from the stem cell graft donor, obtained from the stem cell graft. CDR3 loop: CSVLNEKLFF. CDR3 nucleotides: TGCAGTGTCCTCAATGAAAAACTGTTTTTT.